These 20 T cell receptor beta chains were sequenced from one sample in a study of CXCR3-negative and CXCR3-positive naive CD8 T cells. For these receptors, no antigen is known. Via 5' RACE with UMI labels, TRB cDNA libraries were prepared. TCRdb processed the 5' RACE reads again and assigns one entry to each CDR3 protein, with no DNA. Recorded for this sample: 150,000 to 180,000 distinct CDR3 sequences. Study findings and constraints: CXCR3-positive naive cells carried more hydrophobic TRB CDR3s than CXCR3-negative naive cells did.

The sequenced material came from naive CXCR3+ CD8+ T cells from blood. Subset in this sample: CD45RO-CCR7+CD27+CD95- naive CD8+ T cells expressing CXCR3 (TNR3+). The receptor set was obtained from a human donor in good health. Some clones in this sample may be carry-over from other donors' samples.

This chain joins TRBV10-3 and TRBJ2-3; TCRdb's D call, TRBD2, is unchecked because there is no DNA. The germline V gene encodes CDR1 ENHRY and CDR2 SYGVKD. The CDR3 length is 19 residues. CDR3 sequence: CAISERKLAGGPVTDTQYF.

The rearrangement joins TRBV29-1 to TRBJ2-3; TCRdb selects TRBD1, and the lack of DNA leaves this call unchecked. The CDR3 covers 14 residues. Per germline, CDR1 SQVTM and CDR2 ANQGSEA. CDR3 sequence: CSVHGGPNTDTQYF.

The CDR3 reads CASSQDFGNEQFF. This chain joins TRBV4-2 and TRBJ2-1. CDR1 is LGHNA, CDR2 YNFKEQ, per germline. The CDR3 totals 13 residues.

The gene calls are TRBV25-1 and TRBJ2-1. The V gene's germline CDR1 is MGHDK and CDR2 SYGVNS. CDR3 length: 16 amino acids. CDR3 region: CASSDLFASSYNEQFF.

The CDR3 here is CASSLQGALGNEQFF. This sequence joins TRBV6-5 and TRBJ2-1; the TRBD1 assignment by TCRdb is unverifiable without DNA. CDR3 length equals 15 residues. The germline V gene has CDR1 MNHEY and CDR2 SVGAGI.

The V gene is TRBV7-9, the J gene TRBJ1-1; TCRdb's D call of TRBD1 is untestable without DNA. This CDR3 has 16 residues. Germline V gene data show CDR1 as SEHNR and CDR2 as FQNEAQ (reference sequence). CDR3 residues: CASSLKAGQWYTEAFF. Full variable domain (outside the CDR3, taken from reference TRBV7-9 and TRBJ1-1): DTGVSQNPRHKITKRGQNVTFRCDPISEHNRLYWYRQTLGQGPEFLTYFQNEAQLEKSRLLSDRFSAERPKGSFSTLEIQRTEQGDSAMYLCASSLKAGQWYTEAFFGQGTRLTVV.

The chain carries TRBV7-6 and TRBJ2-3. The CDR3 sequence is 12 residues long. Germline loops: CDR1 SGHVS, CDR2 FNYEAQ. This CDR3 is CASSLDADTQYF.

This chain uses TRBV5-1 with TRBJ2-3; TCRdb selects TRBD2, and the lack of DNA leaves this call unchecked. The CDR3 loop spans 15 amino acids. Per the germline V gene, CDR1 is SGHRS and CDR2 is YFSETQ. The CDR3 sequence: CASSAQSGSADTQYF.

The CDR3 reads CASSPRGVAGAQETQYF. The rearrangement joins TRBV7-7 to TRBJ2-5; the D gene TCRdb calls, TRBD2, cannot be checked with no DNA. This CDR3 has 17 residues. Per germline, CDR1 SSHAT and CDR2 FNYEAQ (reference sequence).

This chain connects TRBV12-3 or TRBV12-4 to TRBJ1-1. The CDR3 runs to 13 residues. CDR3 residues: CASSLWQDTEAFF.

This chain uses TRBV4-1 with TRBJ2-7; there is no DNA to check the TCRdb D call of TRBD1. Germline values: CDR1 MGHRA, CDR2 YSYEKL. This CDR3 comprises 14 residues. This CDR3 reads CASSPDRGTYEQYF.

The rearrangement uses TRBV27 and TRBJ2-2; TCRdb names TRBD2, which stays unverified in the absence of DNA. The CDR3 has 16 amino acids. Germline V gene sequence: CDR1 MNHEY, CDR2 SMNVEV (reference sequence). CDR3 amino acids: CASSLSGGALVGELFF.

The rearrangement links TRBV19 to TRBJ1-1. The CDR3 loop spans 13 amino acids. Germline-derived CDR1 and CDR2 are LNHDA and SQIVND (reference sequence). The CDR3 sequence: CASRSLGDTEAFF.

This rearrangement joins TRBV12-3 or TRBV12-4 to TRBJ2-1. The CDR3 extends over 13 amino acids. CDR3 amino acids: CASSLVLVSEQFF.

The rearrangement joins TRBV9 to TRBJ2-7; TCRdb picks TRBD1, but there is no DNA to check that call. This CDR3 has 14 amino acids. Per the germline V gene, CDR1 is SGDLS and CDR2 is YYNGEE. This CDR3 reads CASSAGQGPYEQYF.

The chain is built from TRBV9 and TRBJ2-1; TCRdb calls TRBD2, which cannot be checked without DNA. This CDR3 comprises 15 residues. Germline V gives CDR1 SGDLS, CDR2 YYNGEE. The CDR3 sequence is CASSPRLAGYNEHFF.

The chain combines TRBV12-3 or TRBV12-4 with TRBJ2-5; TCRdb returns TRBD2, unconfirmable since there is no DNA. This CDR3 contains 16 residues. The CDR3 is CASTPAGLDGEETQYF.

The CDR3 sequence: CASSLGGGPADTQYF. The chain employs TRBV7-9 and TRBJ2-3; the TCRdb D gene call, TRBD1, has no DNA to confirm it. The CDR3 loop spans 15 amino acids. Per the germline V gene, CDR1 is SEHNR and CDR2 is FQNEAQ (reference sequence).

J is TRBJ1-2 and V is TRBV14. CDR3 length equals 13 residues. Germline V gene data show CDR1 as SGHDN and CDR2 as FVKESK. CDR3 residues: CASSQVINYGYTF. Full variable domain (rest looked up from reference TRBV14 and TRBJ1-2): EAGVTQFPSHSVIEKGQTVTLRCDPISGHDNLYWYRRVMGKEIKFLLHFVKESKQDESGMPNNRFLAERTGGTYSTLKVQPAELEDSGVYFCASSQVINYGYTFGSGTRLTVV.

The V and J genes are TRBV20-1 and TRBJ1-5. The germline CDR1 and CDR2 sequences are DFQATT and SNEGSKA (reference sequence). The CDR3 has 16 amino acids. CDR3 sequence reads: CSARDLVGHSNQPQHF.